These T cell receptor beta chains were read from a single sample in a study of cytomegalovirus exposure and HLA in healthy donors. Assay: immunoSEQ multiplex PCR; the TCRdb copy retains only in-frame clones and omits some. Of about 130,000 clones in the sample, about 77% were seen once. The sample taken for sequencing was PBMCs. The receptors come from a middle-aged man in good health and CMV-seronegative. Each CDR3 is given with its conserved first and last residue. D genes are given only for firm matches. Clone size is not always given. Where it is, it says once, few, many or a class for expanded clones.

clone size: .
D gene: TRBD1
J gene: TRBJ2-5
CDR3 length: 13
V gene: TRBV11-3
CDR3 protein: CASSGTALETQYF
CDR3 DNA: TGTGCCAGCAGCGGGACAGCGCTGGAGACCCAGTACTTC

clone size: .
D gene: .
J gene: TRBJ2-1
CDR3 length: 15
V gene: TRBV7-8
CDR3 protein: CASSLGGLSRAEQFF
CDR3 DNA: TGTGCCAGCAGCTTAGGGGGCTTGTCTCGGGCTGAGCAGTTCTTC

clone size: few
D gene: TRBD1
J gene: TRBJ2-2
CDR3 length: 16
V gene: TRBV5-1
CDR3 protein: CASSQSPGQSTGELFF
CDR3 DNA: TGCGCCAGCAGCCAAAGTCCGGGACAGAGCACCGGGGAGCTGTTTTTT

clone size: few
D gene: .
J gene: TRBJ2-2
CDR3 length: 12
V gene: TRBV6-5
CDR3 protein: CASTQTGFELFF
CDR3 DNA: TGTGCCAGCACTCAAACAGGGTTCGAGCTGTTTTTT

clone size: few
D gene: TRBD2
J gene: TRBJ2-5
CDR3 length: 14
V gene: TRBV19
CDR3 protein: CASSIAGGQETQYF
CDR3 DNA: TGTGCCAGTAGTATAGCGGGAGGCCAAGAGACCCAGTACTTC

clone size: .
D gene: TRBD1
J gene: TRBJ2-1
CDR3 length: 12
V gene: TRBV13
CDR3 protein: CASSLPGTGEFF
CDR3 DNA: TGTGCCAGCAGCTTACCCGGGACAGGGGAGTTCTTC

clone size: .
D gene: TRBD1
J gene: TRBJ1-1
CDR3 length: 14
V gene: TRBV25-1
CDR3 protein: CASSGRQGITEAFF
CDR3 DNA: TGTGCCAGCAGTGGGAGACAGGGTATCACTGAAGCTTTCTTT

clone size: .
D gene: TRBD1
J gene: TRBJ1-4
CDR3 length: 17
V gene: TRBV5-4
CDR3 protein: CASSSTGGAATNEKLFF
CDR3 DNA: TGTGCCAGCAGCTCTACAGGGGGGGCCGCAACTAATGAAAAACTGTTTTTT

clone size: .
D gene: TRBD1
J gene: TRBJ2-1
CDR3 length: 13
V gene: TRBV6-5
CDR3 protein: CATRGTGTDEQFF
CDR3 DNA: TGTGCCACTCGTGGGACAGGGACCGATGAGCAGTTCTTC

clone size: once
D gene: .
J gene: TRBJ2-2
CDR3 length: 11
V gene: TRBV27
CDR3 protein: CASSGGGELFF
CDR3 DNA: TGTGCCAGCAGTGGAGGGGGGGAGCTGTTTTTT

clone size: .
D gene: TRBD2
J gene: TRBJ2-3
CDR3 length: 17
V gene: TRBV10-3
CDR3 protein: CAISSGTSGTSTDTQYF
CDR3 DNA: TGTGCCATCAGCTCTGGGACTAGCGGGACTAGCACAGATACGCAGTATTTT

clone size: .
D gene: TRBD2
J gene: TRBJ2-5
CDR3 length: 15
V gene: TRBV28
CDR3 protein: CASSFRGELQETQYF
CDR3 DNA: TGTGCCAGCAGTTTTCGGGGGGAGCTCCAAGAGACCCAGTACTTC

clone size: few
D gene: .
J gene: TRBJ2-5
CDR3 length: 13
V gene: TRBV6-1
CDR3 protein: CASSELQEETQYF
CDR3 DNA: TGTGCCAGCAGTGAACTCCAGGAAGAGACCCAGTACTTC

clone size: .
D gene: TRBD2
J gene: TRBJ2-3
CDR3 length: 16
V gene: TRBV2
CDR3 protein: CASSEDSSGSGHTQYF
CDR3 DNA: TGTGCCAGCAGTGAAGATTCTAGCGGGAGCGGTCATACGCAGTATTTT

clone size: .
D gene: TRBD1
J gene: TRBJ2-5
CDR3 length: 14
V gene: TRBV9
CDR3 protein: CASSAQTGTETQYF
CDR3 DNA: TGTGCCAGCAGCGCGCAGACAGGGACCGAGACCCAGTACTTC

clone size: few
D gene: TRBD2
J gene: TRBJ2-1
CDR3 length: 15
V gene: TRBV5-1
CDR3 protein: CASSLSSGNYNEQFF
CDR3 DNA: TGCGCCAGCAGCTTGTCTAGCGGGAATTACAATGAGCAGTTCTTC

clone size: .
D gene: TRBD1
J gene: TRBJ1-1
CDR3 length: 12
V gene: TRBV6-1
CDR3 protein: CASSEFGTGAFF
CDR3 DNA: TGTGCCAGCAGTGAATTTGGGACAGGGGCTTTCTTT